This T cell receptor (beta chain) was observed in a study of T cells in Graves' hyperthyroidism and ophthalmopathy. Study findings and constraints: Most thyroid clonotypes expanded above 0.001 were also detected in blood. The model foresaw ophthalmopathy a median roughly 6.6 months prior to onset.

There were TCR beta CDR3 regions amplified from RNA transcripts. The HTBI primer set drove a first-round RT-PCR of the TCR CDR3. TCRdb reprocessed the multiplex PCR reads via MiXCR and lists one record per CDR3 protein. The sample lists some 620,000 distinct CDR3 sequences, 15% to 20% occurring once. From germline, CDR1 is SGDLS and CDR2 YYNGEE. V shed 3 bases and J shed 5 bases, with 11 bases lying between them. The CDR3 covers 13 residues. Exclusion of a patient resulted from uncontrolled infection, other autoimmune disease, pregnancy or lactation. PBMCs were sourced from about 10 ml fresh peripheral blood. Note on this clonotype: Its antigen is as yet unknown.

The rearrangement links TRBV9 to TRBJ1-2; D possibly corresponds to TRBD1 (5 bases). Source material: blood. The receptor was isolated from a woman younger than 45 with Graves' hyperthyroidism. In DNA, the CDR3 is TGTGCCAGCAGCGCGGGGGTATTGTATGGCTACACCTTC. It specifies CASSAGVLYGYTF.